Below are 3 T cell receptor beta chains sequenced from a single sample in a study of breast tumors, draining lymph nodes, adjacent tissues (TCRdb year 2016). Lymph node samples were obtained from the axillary draining lymph nodes of breast cancer patients. The method behind the library was multiplex PCR. The data were produced on an Illumina HiSeq 2000. TCRdb took the public reads, trimmed them with fastp at Q25, ran MiXCR for clone calling and kept in-frame beta chains. CDR3 protein sequences are deduplicated, and each keeps its most common genes and DNA. This sample has around 130,000 distinct CDR3 sequences in its table, and approximately 30% of those were observed once. About 2.3% of the sample lies in the top ten. Sequencing was done on a sample of axillary lymph node tissue. These receptors originate from a female donor with breast cancer. Some clones in this sample may be carry-over from other donors' samples.

The V call is TRBV11-3, the J call TRBJ2-3; 8 bases agree with TRBD1. In germline, CDR1 is SGHNT, CDR2 YENEEA. The CDR3 loop spans 16 amino acids. V lost 5 bases and J lost 1; bases outside the gene matches: 8. The CDR3 coding sequence is TGTGCCAGCAGCCCGAACCCGGGACAGGGCACAGATACGCAGTATTTT. Protein product: CASSPNPGQGTDTQYF.

This clonotype appeared a few times. CDR3 in amino acids: CASSFLTGYTEAFF. Written as DNA, the CDR3 is TGTGCCAGCAGTTTTCTTACAGGCTACACTGAAGCTTTCTTT. The genes are TRBV6-2 or TRBV6-3 and TRBJ1-1; tentative D call: TRBD1 (5 bases). The CDR3 sequence is 14 residues long. Deletions cut 4 bases from V and 3 bases from J, with 12 bases between. Germline V gives CDR1 MNHEY, CDR2 SVGEGT.

In this sample, this clonotype turned up many times. The V call is TRBV2, the J call TRBJ2-7; TRBD1 is a possible D gene (6 bases). The germline CDR1 and CDR2 sequences are SNHLY and FYNNEI. This CDR3 has 12 amino acids. V was trimmed by 7 bases and J by 2 bases, leaving 9 bases between them. The CDR3 DNA reads TGTGCCAGCACAGGGGAGACCTACGAGCAGTACTTC. Protein: CASTGETYEQYF. The complete variable domain, with remaining parts taken from reference TRBV2 and TRBJ2-7, reads EPEVTQTPSHQVTQMGQEVILRCVPISNHLYFYWYRQILGQKVEFLVSFYNNEISEKSEIFDDQFSVERPDGSNFTLKIRSTKLEDSAMYFCASTGETYEQYFGPGTRLTVT.